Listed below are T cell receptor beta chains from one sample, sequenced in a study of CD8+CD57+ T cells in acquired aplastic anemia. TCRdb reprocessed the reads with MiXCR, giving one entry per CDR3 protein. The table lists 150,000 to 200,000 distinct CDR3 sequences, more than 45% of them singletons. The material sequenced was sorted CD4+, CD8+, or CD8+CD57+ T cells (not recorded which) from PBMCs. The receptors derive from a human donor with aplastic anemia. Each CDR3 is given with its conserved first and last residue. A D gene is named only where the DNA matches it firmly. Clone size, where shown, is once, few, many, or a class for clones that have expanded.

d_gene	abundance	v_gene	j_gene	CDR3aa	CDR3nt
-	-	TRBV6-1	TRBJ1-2	CASNGGANYGYTF	TGTGCCAGCAATGGCGGAGCTAACTATGGCTACACCTTC
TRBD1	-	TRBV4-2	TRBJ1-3	CASSQDTGQGLIGNTGNTIYF	TGTGCCAGCAGCCAAGATACAGGACAGGGGTTGATTGGCAATACTGGAAACACCATATATTTT
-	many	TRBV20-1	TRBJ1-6	CSASSGWQASPLHF	TGCAGTGCTAGTTCAGGGTGGCAGGCTTCACCCCTCCACTTT
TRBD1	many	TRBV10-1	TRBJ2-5	CASSVFSGTEETQYF	TGCGCCAGCAGTGTTTTCTCCGGGACAGAAGAGACCCAGTACTTC
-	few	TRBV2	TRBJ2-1	CASSEAIRWGNEQFF	TGTGCCAGCAGTGAAGCGATCCGGTGGGGCAATGAGCAGTTCTTC
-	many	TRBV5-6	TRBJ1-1	CASSLAGGDTEAFF	TGTGCCAGCAGCTTGGCGGGTGGGGACACTGAAGCTTTCTTT
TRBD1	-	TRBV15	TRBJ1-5	CATSREGQGTQPQHF	TGTGCCACCAGCAGAGAGGGACAGGGGACTCAGCCCCAGCATTTT
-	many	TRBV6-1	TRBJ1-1	CASSVDREAFF	TGTGCCAGCAGTGTCGACAGGGAAGCTTTCTTT
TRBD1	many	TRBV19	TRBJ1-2	CASRLPGTGNGYTF	TGTGCCAGTAGACTTCCCGGGACAGGGAACGGCTACACCTTC
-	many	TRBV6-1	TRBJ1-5	CASRGQWGNQPQHF	TGTGCCAGCAGAGGACAATGGGGCAATCAGCCCCAGCATTTT
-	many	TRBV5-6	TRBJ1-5	CASSLEVEDSNQPQHF	TGTGCCAGCAGCTTGGAGGTAGAAGATAGCAATCAGCCCCAGCATTTT
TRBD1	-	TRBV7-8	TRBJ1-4	CASSWGQVEKLFF	TGTGCCAGCAGCTGGGGACAGGTTGAAAAACTGTTTTTT
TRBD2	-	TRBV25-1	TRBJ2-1	CASSGEGPRSYNEQFF	TGTGCCAGCAGTGGGGAGGGGCCCCGCTCCTACAATGAGCAGTTCTTC
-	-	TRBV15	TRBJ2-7	CATSRQAPDEQYF	TGTGCCACCAGCAGACAGGCTCCTGACGAGCAGTACTTC
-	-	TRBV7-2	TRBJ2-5	CASSLGGDGRPQYF	TGTGCCAGCAGCTTAGGGGGGGACGGGCGGCCCCAGTACTTC
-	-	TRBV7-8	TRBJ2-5	CASSTNSGETQYF	TGTGCCAGCAGCACGAATAGCGGAGAGACCCAGTACTTC
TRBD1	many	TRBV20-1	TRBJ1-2	CSARGTVLTGYTF	TGCAGTGCTAGGGGGACAGTCCTTACGGGATACACCTTC
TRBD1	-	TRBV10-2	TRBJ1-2	CASSEGQGAEGYTF	TGCGCCAGCAGTGAGGGACAGGGGGCGGAAGGCTACACCTTC
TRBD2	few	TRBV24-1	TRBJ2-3	CATSDRLSGSFTDTQYF	TGTGCCACCAGTGACCGACTTAGCGGGAGCTTTACAGATACGCAGTATTTT
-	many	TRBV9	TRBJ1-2	CASSLFSVVGHGYTF	TGTGCCAGCAGCCTCTTCTCCGTAGTTGGACATGGCTACACCTTC
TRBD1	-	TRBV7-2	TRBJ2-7	CASSPDRFSYEQHF	TGTGCCAGCAGCCCGGACAGGTTCTCCTACGAGCAGCACTTC
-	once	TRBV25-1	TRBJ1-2	CASRADSSLYGYTF	TGTGCCAGCAGGGCGGACAGTTCCCTCTATGGCTACACCTTC
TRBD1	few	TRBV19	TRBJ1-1	CASSTGQGNTEAFF	TGTGCCAGTAGTACCGGACAGGGAAACACTGAAGCTTTCTTT
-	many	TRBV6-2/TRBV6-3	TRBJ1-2	CASTLPGAGNYGYTF	TGTGCCAGCACCCTCCCGGGGGCCGGTAACTATGGCTACACCTTC
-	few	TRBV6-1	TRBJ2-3	CASSPTTGGSDTQYF	TGTGCCAGCAGTCCTACAACAGGCGGATCAGATACGCAGTATTTT
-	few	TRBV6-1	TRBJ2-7	CASRDPRGDRSYGQYF	TGTGCCAGCAGGGATCCGAGGGGGGACAGATCCTACGGGCAGTACTTC
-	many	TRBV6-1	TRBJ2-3	CATETGSTDTQYF	TGTGCCACCGAAACAGGGAGCACAGATACGCAGTATTTT
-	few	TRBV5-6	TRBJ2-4	CASSLKGAKNIQYF	TGTGCCAGCAGCTTAAAGGGGGCCAAAAACATTCAGTACTTC
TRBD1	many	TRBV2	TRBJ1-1	CASSYGQANTEAFF	TGTGCCAGCAGTTATGGACAGGCGAACACTGAAGCTTTCTTT
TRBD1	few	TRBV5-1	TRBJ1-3	CASSAGQLASGNTIYF	TGCGCCAGCAGCGCGGGACAGCTGGCTTCTGGAAACACCATATATTTT
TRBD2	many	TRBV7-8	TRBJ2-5	CASSLGAREGQQTQYF	TGTGCCAGCAGCTTAGGTGCTCGGGAGGGCCAGCAGACCCAGTACTTC